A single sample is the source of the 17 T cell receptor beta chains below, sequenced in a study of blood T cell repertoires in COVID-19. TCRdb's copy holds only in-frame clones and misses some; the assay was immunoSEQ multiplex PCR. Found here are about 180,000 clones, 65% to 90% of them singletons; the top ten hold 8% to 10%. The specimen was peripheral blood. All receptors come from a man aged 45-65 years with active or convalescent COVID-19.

CDR3 sequence reads: CASSRDRGTEAFF. In DNA, the CDR3 is TGTGCCAGCAGTAGGGACAGGGGCACTGAAGCTTTCTTT. The chain links TRBV6-4 to TRBJ1-1, with 10 nucleotides matching TRBD1. This CDR3 region has 13 residues. The ends lost 5 bases at V and 4 bases at J; junction bases unmatched: 1. In germline, CDR1 is MRHNA, CDR2 SNTAGT.

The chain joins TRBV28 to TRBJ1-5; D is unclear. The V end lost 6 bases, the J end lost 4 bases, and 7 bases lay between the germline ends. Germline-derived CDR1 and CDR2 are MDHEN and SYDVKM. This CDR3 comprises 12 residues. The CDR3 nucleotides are TGTGCCAGCAGCATCAATAATCAGCCCCAGCATTTT. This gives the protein CASSINNQPQHF.

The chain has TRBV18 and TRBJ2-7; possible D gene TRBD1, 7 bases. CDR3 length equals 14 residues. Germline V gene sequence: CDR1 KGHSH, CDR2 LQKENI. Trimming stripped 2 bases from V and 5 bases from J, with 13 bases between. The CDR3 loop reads CASSPGAGGHEQYF. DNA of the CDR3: TGTGCCAGCTCACCAGGGGCAGGGGGGCACGAGCAGTACTTC.

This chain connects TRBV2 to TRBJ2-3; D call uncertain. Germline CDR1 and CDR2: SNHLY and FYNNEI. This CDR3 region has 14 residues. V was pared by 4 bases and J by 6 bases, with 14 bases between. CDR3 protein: CASSALGGRDTQYF. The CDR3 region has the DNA TGTGCCAGCAGTGCCCTTGGTGGGCGCGATACGCAGTATTTT.

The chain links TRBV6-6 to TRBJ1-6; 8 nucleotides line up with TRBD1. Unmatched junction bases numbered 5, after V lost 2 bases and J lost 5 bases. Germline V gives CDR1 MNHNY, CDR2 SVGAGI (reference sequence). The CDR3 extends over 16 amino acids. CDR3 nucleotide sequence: TGTGCCAGCAGTTACCAGGACAGGGCGAATAATTCACCCCTCCACTTT. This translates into CASSYQDRANNSPLHF.

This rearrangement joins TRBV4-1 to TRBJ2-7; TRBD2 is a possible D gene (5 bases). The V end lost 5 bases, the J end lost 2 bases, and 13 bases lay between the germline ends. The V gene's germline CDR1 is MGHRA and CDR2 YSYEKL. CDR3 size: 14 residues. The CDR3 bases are TGCGCCAGCAGCTACGTGGGAGTCACCTACGAGCAGTACTTC. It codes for CASSYVGVTYEQYF.

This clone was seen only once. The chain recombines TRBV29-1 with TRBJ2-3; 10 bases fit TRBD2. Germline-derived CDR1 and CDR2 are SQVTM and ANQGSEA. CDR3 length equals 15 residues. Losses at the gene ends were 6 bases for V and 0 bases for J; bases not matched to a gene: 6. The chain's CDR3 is CSVAGTSESTDTQYF. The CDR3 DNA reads TGCAGCGTCGCCGGGACTAGCGAAAGCACAGATACGCAGTATTTT.

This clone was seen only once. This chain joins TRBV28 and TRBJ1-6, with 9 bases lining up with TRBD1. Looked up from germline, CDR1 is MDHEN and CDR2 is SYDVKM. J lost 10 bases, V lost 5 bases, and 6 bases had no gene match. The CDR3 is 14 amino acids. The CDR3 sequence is CASSPGTGLSPLHF. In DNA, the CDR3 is TGTGCCAGCAGTCCCGGGACAGGGTTGTCACCCCTCCACTTT. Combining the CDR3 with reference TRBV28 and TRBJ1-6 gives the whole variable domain DVKVTQSSRYLVKRTGEKVFLECVQDMDHENMFWYRQDPGLGLRLIYFSYDVKMKEKGDIPEGYSVSREKKERFSLILESASTNQTSMYLCASSPGTGLSPLHFGNGTRLTVT.

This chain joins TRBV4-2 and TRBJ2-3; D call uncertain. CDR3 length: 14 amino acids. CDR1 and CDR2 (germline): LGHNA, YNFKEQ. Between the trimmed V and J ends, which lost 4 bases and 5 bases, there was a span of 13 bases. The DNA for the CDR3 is TGTGCCAGCAGCCTAATCAGCGAGAAAGATACGCAGTATTTT. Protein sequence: CASSLISEKDTQYF.

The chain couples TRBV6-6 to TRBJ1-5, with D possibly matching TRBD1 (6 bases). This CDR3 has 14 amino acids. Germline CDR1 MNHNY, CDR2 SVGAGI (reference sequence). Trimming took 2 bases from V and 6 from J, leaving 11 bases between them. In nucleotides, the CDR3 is TGTGCCAGCAGTTACCTAGGGGGTGGTCAGCCCCAGCATTTT. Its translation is CASSYLGGGQPQHF.

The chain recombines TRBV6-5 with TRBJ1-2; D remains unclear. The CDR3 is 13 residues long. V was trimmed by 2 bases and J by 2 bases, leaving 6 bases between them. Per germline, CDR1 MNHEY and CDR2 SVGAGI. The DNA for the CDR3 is TGTGCCAGCAGTTACGGCCTGAACTATGGCTACACCTTC. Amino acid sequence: CASSYGLNYGYTF.

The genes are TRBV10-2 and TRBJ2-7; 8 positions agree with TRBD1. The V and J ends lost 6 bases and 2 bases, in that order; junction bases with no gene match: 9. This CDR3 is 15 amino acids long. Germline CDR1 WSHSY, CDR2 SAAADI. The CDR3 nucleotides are TGCGCCAGCAGATCCGGGACAGGAGCCGCCTACGAGCAGTACTTC. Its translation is CASRSGTGAAYEQYF.

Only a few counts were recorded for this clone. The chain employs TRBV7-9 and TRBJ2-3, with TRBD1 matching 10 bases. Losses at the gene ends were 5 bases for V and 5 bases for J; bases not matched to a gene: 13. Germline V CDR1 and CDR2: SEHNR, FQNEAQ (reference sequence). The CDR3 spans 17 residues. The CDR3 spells CASSPRLTGTGVDTQYF. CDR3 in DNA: TGTGCCAGCAGCCCCCGTCTGACCGGGACAGGGGTAGATACGCAGTATTTT.

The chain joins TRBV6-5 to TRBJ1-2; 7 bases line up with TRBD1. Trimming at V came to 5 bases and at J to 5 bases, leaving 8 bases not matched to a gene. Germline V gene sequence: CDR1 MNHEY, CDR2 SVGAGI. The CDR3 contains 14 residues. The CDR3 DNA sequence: TGTGCCAGCAGTAGACAGGGCCGAGGATATGGCTACACCTTC. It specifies CASSRQGRGYGYTF.

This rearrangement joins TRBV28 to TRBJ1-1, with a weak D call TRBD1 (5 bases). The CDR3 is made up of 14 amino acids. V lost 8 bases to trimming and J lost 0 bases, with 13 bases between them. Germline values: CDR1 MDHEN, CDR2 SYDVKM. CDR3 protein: CASVGGGMNTEAFF. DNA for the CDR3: TGTGCCAGCGTCGGGGGGGGAATGAACACTGAAGCTTTCTTT.

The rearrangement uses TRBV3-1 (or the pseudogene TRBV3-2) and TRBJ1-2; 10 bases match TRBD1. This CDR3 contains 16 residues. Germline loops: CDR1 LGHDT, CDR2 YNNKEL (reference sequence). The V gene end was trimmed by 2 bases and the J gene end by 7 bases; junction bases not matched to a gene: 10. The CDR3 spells CASSQQGDRGIGGYTF. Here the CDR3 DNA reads TGTGCCAGCAGCCAACAAGGGGACAGGGGAATTGGTGGCTACACCTTC.

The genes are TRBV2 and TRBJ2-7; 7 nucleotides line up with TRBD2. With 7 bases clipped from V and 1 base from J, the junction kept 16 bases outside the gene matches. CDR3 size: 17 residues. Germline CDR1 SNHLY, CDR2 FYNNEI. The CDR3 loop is CASKELAGQIQSYEQYF. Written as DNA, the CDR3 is TGTGCCAGCAAGGAATTAGCGGGTCAGATTCAGTCCTACGAGCAGTACTTC.